This T cell receptor beta chain derives from a study of molecular identifiers for immune sequencing clone quantification. Between about 19,000 and 1,100,000 sorted cells, with 10%, 30% or 50% RNA, yielded naive CD8 libraries. The study, taken as a whole, reports: Jurkat TCR RNA that was spiked in from one cell was reportedly detectable among some 980,000 naive cells. In naive cells, clones above 20 RNA copies held under 1% of molecules, whereas in effector cells they held over 98%.

Previously described methods with listed TCR primers produced the bulk TCR libraries. In TCRdb, the PCR reads were re-called with MiXCR into one record per CDR3 protein. The sample consists of 300,000 to 350,000 distinct CDR3 sequences, around a fifth of them appearing once. This clonotype has a count of ten or more. Its antigen remains unidentified. The CDR3 loop spans 13 amino acids. Trimming stripped 4 bases from V and 1 base from J, with 10 bases between. Germline values: CDR1 DFQATT, CDR2 SNEGSKA (reference sequence). V and J are TRBV20-1 and TRBJ1-1, with D possibly being TRBD1 (5 bases). This receptor was obtained from a human donor in good health. Some libraries in this study had Jurkat cell RNA spiked in. The sequencing sample was made of naive CD8+ T cells from blood, with Jurkat cell RNA spiked in. Subset given: FACS-sorted CD8+CD4-CCR7+CD45RA+ naive T cells. The CDR3 DNA follows: TGCAGTGCTACGGGACGGGGGAACACTGAAGCTTTCTTT. It codes for CSATGRGNTEAFF.